The subject of this entry is one T cell receptor (beta chain). This record belongs to a study of blood T cell repertoires in COVID-19. Study information: The analysed material was cDNA or gDNA that came from T cells, B-cell-depleted T cells, or PBMCs.

Germline V lookup: CDR1 SNHLY, CDR2 FYNNEI. Unmatched junction bases numbered 21, after V lost 7 bases and J lost 6 bases. This CDR3 contains 18 residues. Original analysis: Using reference gene primer amplification, nucleated cell counts were estimated. Measured with immunoSEQ multiplex PCR; TCRdb has only the in-frame clones, and not every one. Clone size and the V and J calls come from that table; the DNA yielded D and trimming. This repertoire shows about 110,000 clones, 60% to 80% found once; its top ten account for 16%. The rearrangement uses TRBV2 and TRBJ1-2; TRBD1 aligns across 9 bases. This clonotype was sampled from a woman aged 80 or older with active or convalescent COVID-19. Sequenced material: peripheral blood. The DNA for the CDR3 is TGTGCCAGCACCAAAGGGGACAGGGCATTCCTTTTTTCCGATGGCTACACCTTC. Its translation is CASTKGDRAFLFSDGYTF.